Listed below are T cell receptor beta chains from one sample, sequenced in a study of cytomegalovirus exposure and HLA in healthy donors. Sequencing used immunoSEQ multiplex PCR; TCRdb keeps in-frame clones, though not all of them. The sample records about 98,000 clones, roughly 85% being singletons. Sequences were obtained from PBMCs. These receptor sequences come from a woman aged 30 to 39 in good health and CMV-seronegative. The CDR3 runs from the conserved cysteine through the conserved F or W. A D gene is named only where the DNA matches it firmly. Clone sizes are given selectively: once, few, many, or a class where the clone is expanded.

TRBV2,-,13,TRBD2,TRBJ2-1,CASGRESYNEQFF,TGTGCCAGCGGGAGGGAGTCCTACAATGAGCAGTTCTTC
TRBV5-1,-,15,-,TRBJ2-1,CASSLAPGDYNEQFF,TGCGCCAGCAGCTTGGCCCCAGGGGACTACAATGAGCAGTTCTTC
TRBV23-1,-,13,TRBD1,TRBJ1-3,CAGDQGDGNTIYF,TGCGCCGGGGACCAGGGGGATGGAAACACCATATATTTT
TRBV2,-,14,-,TRBJ2-1,CASSEERSYNEQFF,TGTGCCAGCAGTGAGGAGCGGAGTTACAATGAGCAGTTCTTC
TRBV5-8,once,16,-,TRBJ1-2,CASSPALGHAFYGYTF,TGTGCCAGCAGCCCGGCACTGGGACACGCATTCTATGGCTACACCTTC
TRBV7-2,-,15,-,TRBJ2-1,CASSLIADSYNEQFF,TGTGCCAGCAGCCTCATAGCGGATTCCTACAATGAGCAGTTCTTC
TRBV4-2,-,17,TRBD2,TRBJ2-5,CASSQDPASGPQETQYF,TGTGCCAGCAGCCAAGATCCGGCTAGCGGCCCCCAAGAGACCCAGTACTTC
TRBV2,-,13,TRBD1,TRBJ2-1,CASRGTGDNEQFF,TGTGCCAGCAGGGGGACAGGAGACAATGAGCAGTTCTTC
TRBV5-6,-,17,TRBD1,TRBJ1-5,CASSLLDRVDSNQPQHF,TGTGCCAGCAGCTTACTGGACAGGGTGGATAGCAATCAGCCCCAGCATTTT
TRBV19,few,17,TRBD2,TRBJ2-2,CASRSGASGRGTGELFF,TGTGCCAGTCGTTCGGGGGCTAGCGGGAGGGGCACCGGGGAGCTGTTTTTT
TRBV7-6,-,13,-,TRBJ1-1,CASSLVGPTEAFF,TGTGCCAGCAGTCTAGTGGGGCCCACTGAAGCTTTCTTT
TRBV4-2,many,15,TRBD2,TRBJ2-7,CASSQDYGGAYEQYF,TGTGCCAGCAGCCAAGATTACGGGGGGGCCTACGAGCAGTACTTC
TRBV5-1,-,13,-,TRBJ2-1,CASSFYRANEQFF,TGCGCCAGCAGCTTCTACAGGGCTAATGAGCAGTTCTTC
TRBV5-1,-,13,TRBD1,TRBJ1-1,CASSLQGASEAFF,TGCGCCAGCAGCTTACAGGGGGCCTCTGAAGCTTTCTTT
TRBV29-1,-,11,-,TRBJ1-4,CSCRVSEKLFF,TGCAGCTGCCGTGTGAGTGAAAAACTGTTTTTT
TRBV6-1,once,15,TRBD2,TRBJ2-1,CASIERLAGSDEQFF,TGTGCCAGCATCGAACGACTAGCGGGATCAGATGAGCAGTTCTTC
TRBV7-9,-,14,-,TRBJ1-5,CASSLVGDNQPQHF,TGTGCCAGCAGCTTAGTAGGAGACAATCAGCCCCAGCATTTT
TRBV10-3,-,15,TRBD1,TRBJ1-3,CAISEFRGKENTIYF,TGTGCCATCAGTGAGTTCAGGGGGAAAGAAAACACCATATATTTT
TRBV5-6,once,13,-,TRBJ2-1,CASSSGTLGEQFF,TGTGCCAGCAGCTCCGGGACTCTCGGGGAGCAGTTCTTC
TRBV11-2,-,14,-,TRBJ1-4,CASSSGRENEKLFF,TGTGCCAGCAGCTCCGGACGGGAAAATGAAAAACTGTTTTTT
TRBV6-5,-,14,-,TRBJ2-7,CASTPAAGSYVQYF,TGTGCCAGCACCCCCGCGGCGGGCAGCTACGTGCAGTACTTC
TRBV10-3,-,14,TRBD1,TRBJ1-1,CAITRDRTNTEAFF,TGTGCCATCACGCGGGACAGGACGAACACTGAAGCTTTCTTT